A selection of T cell receptor beta chains follows, all from one sample in a study of vaccination effects on CD4 cells after COVID-19. Data came from immunoSEQ multiplex PCR; TCRdb stores just in-frame clones and leaves some out. Found here are over 50,000 clones, 55% to 85% of them singletons; the top ten hold roughly 1.2%. These receptors are not linked to any known antigen. Here the sequenced sample was CD4+ T cells from PBMCs cultured with HCoV-229E spike peptides, taken after COVID-19 vaccination. The receptors stem from a human donor who received a COVID-19 vaccine. Each CDR3 is given with its conserved first and last residue. The D gene is left open where the match is weak. For some rows the clone size is stated as once, few or many, or as a class when expanded; others skip it.

D gene: TRBD1
CDR3 length: 16
J gene: TRBJ2-1
clone size: .
V gene: TRBV7-9
CDR3 protein: CASSSYRDRSYNEQFF
CDR3 DNA: TGTGCCAGCAGCTCCTACCGGGACAGGTCCTACAATGAGCAGTTCTTC

D gene: .
CDR3 length: 14
J gene: TRBJ1-3
clone size: .
V gene: TRBV5-1
CDR3 protein: CASSWGPSGNTIYF
CDR3 DNA: TGCGCCAGCAGCTGGGGACCCTCTGGAAACACCATATATTTT

D gene: .
CDR3 length: 14
J gene: TRBJ1-1
clone size: .
V gene: TRBV5-5
CDR3 protein: CASFRVLSNTEAFF
CDR3 DNA: TGTGCCAGCTTTCGCGTCCTTTCCAACACTGAAGCTTTCTTT

D gene: TRBD2
CDR3 length: 17
J gene: TRBJ2-2
clone size: .
V gene: TRBV5-1
CDR3 protein: CASSPGTSGGGTGELFF
CDR3 DNA: TGCGCCAGCAGCCCAGGGACTAGCGGGGGTGGCACCGGGGAGCTGTTTTTT

D gene: TRBD2
CDR3 length: 14
J gene: TRBJ2-5
clone size: .
V gene: TRBV7-2
CDR3 protein: CASSRGREEETQYF
CDR3 DNA: TGTGCCAGCAGTAGAGGCCGGGAGGAAGAGACCCAGTACTTC

D gene: TRBD1
CDR3 length: 15
J gene: TRBJ1-1
clone size: few
V gene: TRBV18
CDR3 protein: CASSPPTGFDTEAFF
CDR3 DNA: TGTGCCAGCTCACCACCGACAGGGTTCGACACTGAAGCTTTCTTT

D gene: .
CDR3 length: 16
J gene: TRBJ1-1
clone size: .
V gene: TRBV18
CDR3 protein: CASSPLFQGLGTEAFF
CDR3 DNA: TGTGCCAGCTCACCTCTGTTTCAGGGGCTGGGAACTGAAGCTTTCTTT

D gene: .
CDR3 length: 14
J gene: TRBJ2-3
clone size: once
V gene: TRBV11-3
CDR3 protein: CASSFSGSTDTQYF
CDR3 DNA: TGTGCCAGCAGCTTTTCTGGGAGTACAGATACGCAGTATTTT

D gene: .
CDR3 length: 17
J gene: TRBJ1-3
clone size: .
V gene: TRBV18
CDR3 protein: CASSHLTGTSSGNTIYF
CDR3 DNA: TGTGCCAGCTCACATCTTACAGGGACCAGCTCTGGAAACACCATATATTTT

D gene: .
CDR3 length: 14
J gene: TRBJ1-1
clone size: .
V gene: TRBV28
CDR3 protein: CASRLDGRLAEAFF
CDR3 DNA: TGTGCCAGCCGTCTGGATGGGCGGCTAGCCGAAGCTTTCTTT

D gene: .
CDR3 length: 14
J gene: TRBJ1-2
clone size: .
V gene: TRBV3-1/TRBV3-2
CDR3 protein: CASSQDQGRGGYTF
CDR3 DNA: TGTGCCAGCAGCCAAGATCAGGGGCGGGGTGGCTACACCTTC

D gene: TRBD1
CDR3 length: 14
J gene: TRBJ1-2
clone size: few
V gene: TRBV4-2
CDR3 protein: CASSQDAGGYGYTF
CDR3 DNA: TGTGCCAGCAGCCAAGATGCAGGGGGCTATGGCTACACCTTC

D gene: TRBD2
CDR3 length: 14
J gene: TRBJ2-3
clone size: once
V gene: TRBV7-2
CDR3 protein: CASSLSGVGDTQYF
CDR3 DNA: TGTGCCAGCAGCTTGAGCGGGGTAGGAGATACGCAGTATTTT

D gene: TRBD1
CDR3 length: 14
J gene: TRBJ1-1
clone size: .
V gene: TRBV15
CDR3 protein: CATSPDRSNTEAFF
CDR3 DNA: TGTGCCACCAGCCCGGACAGGTCGAACACTGAAGCTTTCTTT

D gene: .
CDR3 length: 15
J gene: TRBJ2-3
clone size: .
V gene: TRBV19
CDR3 protein: CASTPRGIGADTQYF
CDR3 DNA: TGTGCCAGTACCCCAAGGGGGATCGGCGCAGATACGCAGTATTTT

D gene: TRBD1
CDR3 length: 15
J gene: TRBJ1-4
clone size: .
V gene: TRBV5-1
CDR3 protein: CASSLTGTGDEKLFF
CDR3 DNA: TGCGCCAGCAGCTTAACCGGGACAGGGGATGAAAAACTGTTTTTT